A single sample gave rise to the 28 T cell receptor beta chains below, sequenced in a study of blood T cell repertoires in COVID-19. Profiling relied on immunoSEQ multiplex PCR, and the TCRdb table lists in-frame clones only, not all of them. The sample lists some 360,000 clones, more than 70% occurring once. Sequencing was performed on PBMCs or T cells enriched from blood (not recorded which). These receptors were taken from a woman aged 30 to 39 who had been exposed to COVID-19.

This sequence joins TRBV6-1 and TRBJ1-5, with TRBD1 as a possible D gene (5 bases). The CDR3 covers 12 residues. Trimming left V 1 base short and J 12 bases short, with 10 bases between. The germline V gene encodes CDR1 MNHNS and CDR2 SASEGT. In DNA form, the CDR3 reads TGTGCCAGCAGTGAAGTCGTAGGGGACCAGCATTTT. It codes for CASSEVVGDQHF.

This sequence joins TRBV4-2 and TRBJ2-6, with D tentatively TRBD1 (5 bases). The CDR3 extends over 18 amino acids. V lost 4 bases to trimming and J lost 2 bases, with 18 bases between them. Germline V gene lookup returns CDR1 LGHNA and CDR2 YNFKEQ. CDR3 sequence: CASSLQIPTGPGANVLTF. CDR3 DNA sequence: TGTGCCAGCAGCCTACAGATCCCCACAGGTCCTGGGGCCAACGTCCTGACTTTC.

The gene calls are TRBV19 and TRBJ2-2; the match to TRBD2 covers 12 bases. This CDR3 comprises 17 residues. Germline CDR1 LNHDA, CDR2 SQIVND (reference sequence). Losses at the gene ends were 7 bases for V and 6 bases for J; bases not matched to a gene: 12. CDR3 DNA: TGTGCCAGTACCCTTAGGTCGGGACTAGCGGGTTCCGGGGAGCTGTTTTTT. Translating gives CASTLRSGLAGSGELFF.

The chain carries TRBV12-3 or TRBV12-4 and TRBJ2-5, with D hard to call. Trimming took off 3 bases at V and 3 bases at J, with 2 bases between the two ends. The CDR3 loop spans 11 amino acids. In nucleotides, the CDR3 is TGTGCCAGCAGTTTCAAAGAGACCCAGTACTTC. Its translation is CASSFKETQYF.

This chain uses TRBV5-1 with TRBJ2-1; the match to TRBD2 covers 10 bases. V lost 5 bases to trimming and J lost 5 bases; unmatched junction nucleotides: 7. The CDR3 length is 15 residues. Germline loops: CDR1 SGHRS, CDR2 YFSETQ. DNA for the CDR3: TGCGCCAGCAGATACACCGGGACTAGCGACAATGAGCAGTTCTTC. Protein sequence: CASRYTGTSDNEQFF.

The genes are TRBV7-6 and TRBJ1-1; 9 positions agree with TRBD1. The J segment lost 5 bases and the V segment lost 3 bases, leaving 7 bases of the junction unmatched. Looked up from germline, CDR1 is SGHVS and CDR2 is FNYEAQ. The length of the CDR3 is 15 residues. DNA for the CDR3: TGTGCCAGCAGCTTTCACAGGGGGCAGGAGACTGAAGCTTTCTTT. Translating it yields CASSFHRGQETEAFF.

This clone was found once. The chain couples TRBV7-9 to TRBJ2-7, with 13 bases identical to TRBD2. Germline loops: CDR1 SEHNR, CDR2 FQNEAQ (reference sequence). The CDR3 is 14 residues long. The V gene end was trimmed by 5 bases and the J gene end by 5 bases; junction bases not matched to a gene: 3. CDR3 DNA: TGTGCCAGCAGCCCAGGGACTAGCGGGAACGAGCAGTACTTC. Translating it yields CASSPGTSGNEQYF.

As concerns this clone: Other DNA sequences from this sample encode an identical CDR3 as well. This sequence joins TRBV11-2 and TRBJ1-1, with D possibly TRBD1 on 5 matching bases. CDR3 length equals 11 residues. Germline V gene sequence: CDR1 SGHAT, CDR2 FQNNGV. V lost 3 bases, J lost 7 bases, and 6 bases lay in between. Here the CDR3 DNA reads TGTGCCAGCAGCTTGGGGGGTGAAGCTTTCTTT. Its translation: CASSLGGEAFF.

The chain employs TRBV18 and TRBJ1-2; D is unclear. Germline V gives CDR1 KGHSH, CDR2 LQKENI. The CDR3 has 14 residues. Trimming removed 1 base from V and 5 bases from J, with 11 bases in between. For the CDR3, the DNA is TGTGCCAGCTCACCACGAAGTACTCAATATGGCTACACCTTC. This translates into CASSPRSTQYGYTF.

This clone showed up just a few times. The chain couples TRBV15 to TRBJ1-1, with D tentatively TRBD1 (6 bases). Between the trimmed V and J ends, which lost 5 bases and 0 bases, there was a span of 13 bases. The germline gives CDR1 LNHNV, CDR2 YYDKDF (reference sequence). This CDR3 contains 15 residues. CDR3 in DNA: TGTGCCACCAGCTTGAACAGGGCTCTGAACACTGAAGCTTTCTTT. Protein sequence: CATSLNRALNTEAFF.

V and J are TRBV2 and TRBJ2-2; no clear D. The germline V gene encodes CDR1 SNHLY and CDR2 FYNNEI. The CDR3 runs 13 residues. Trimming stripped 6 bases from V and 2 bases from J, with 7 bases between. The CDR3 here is CASRGENTGELFF. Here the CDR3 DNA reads TGTGCCAGCAGGGGCGAAAACACCGGGGAGCTGTTTTTT.

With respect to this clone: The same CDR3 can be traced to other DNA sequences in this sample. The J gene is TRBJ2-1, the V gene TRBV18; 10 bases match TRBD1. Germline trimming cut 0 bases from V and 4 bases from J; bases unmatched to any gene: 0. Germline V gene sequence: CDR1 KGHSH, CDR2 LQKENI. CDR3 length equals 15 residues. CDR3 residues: CASSPPGQGYNEQFF. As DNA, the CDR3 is TGTGCCAGCTCACCACCGGGACAGGGGTACAATGAGCAGTTCTTC.

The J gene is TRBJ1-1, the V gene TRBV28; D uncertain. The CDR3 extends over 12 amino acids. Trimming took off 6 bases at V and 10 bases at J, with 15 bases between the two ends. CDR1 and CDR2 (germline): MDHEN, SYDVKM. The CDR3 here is CASSSGVVGAFF. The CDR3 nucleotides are TGTGCCAGCAGCTCCGGTGTAGTCGGAGCTTTCTTT.

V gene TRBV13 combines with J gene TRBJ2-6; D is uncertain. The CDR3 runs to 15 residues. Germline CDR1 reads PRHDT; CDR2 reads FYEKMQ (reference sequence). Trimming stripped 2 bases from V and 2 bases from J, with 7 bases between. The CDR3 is CASSLTEAGANVLTF. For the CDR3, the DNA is TGTGCCAGCAGCTTAACAGAAGCTGGGGCCAACGTCCTGACTTTC.

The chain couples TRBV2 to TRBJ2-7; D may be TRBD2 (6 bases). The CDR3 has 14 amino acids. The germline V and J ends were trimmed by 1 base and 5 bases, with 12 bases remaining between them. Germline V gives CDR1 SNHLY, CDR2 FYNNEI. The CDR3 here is CASSEEGLRDEQYF. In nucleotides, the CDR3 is TGTGCCAGCAGTGAAGAGGGACTTCGGGACGAGCAGTACTTC.

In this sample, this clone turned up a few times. The CDR3 sequence: CAISGGDNSPLHF. CDR3 nucleotides: TGTGCCATCAGTGGGGGGGATAATTCACCCCTCCACTTT. This rearrangement joins TRBV10-3 to TRBJ1-6; D might be TRBD1 (5 bases). Germline assignment: CDR1 ENHRY and CDR2 SYGVKD. This CDR3 spans 13 amino acids. Trimming removed 4 bases at V and 5 bases at J, with 6 bases between.

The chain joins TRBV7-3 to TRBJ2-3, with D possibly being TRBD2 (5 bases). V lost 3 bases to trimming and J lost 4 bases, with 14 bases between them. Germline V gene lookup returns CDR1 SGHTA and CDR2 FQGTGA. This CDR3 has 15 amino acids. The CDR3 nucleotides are TGTGCCAGCAGCTTTGGTGAGGTCGGGGCAGATACGCAGTATTTT. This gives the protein CASSFGEVGADTQYF. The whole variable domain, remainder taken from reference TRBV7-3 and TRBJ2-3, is GAGVSQTPSNKVTEKGKYVELRCDPISGHTALYWYRQSLGQGPEFLIYFQGTGAADDSGLPNDRFFAVRPEGSVSTLKIQRTERGDSAVYLCASSFGEVGADTQYFGPGTRLTVL.

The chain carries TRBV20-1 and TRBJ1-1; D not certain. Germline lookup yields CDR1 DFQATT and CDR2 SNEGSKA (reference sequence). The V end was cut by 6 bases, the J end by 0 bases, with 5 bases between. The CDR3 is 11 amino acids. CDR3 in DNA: TGCAGTGCCCGGGTGAACACTGAAGCTTTCTTT. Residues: CSARVNTEAFF.

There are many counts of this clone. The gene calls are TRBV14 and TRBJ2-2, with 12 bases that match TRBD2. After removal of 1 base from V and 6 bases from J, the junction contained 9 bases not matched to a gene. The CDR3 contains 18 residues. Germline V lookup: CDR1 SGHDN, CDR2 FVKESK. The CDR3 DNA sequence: TGTGCCAGCAGCCAAGTGTTCCCGACTAGCGGGAGTCCCGGGGAGCTGTTTTTT. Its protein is CASSQVFPTSGSPGELFF.

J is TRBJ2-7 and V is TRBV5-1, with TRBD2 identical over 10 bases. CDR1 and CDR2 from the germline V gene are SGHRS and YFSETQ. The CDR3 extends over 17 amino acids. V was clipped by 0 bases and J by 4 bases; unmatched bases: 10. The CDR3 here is CASSLGPSTSGMYEQYF. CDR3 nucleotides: TGCGCCAGCAGCTTGGGCCCCTCCACTAGCGGGATGTACGAGCAGTACTTC.

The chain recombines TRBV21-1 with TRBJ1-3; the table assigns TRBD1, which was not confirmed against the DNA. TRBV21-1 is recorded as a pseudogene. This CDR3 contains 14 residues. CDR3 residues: CASSKKGEKNTIYF. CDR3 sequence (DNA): TGTGCCAGCAGCAAAAAGGGGGAGAAAAACACCATATATTTT.

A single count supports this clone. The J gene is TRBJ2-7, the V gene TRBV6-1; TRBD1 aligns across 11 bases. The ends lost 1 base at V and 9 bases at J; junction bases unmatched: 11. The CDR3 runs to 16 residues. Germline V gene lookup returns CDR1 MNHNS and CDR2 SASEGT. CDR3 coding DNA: TGTGCCAGCAGTGAAGGCGAGGGACAGGGGGGTATTCCGCAGTACTTC. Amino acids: CASSEGEGQGGIPQYF.

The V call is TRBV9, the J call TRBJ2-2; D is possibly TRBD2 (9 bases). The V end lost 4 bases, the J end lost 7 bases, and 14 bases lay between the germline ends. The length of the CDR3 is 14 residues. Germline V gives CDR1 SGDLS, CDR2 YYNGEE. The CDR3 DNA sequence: TGTGCCAGCAGCTCTAGCGGGACAGGCGGGGAGCTGTTTTTT. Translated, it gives CASSSSGTGGELFF.

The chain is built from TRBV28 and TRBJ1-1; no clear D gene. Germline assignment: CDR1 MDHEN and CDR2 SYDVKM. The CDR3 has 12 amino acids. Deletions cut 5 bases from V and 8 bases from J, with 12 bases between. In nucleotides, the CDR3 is TGTGCCAGCAGTCCCCCGGGGAGGGAAGCTTTCTTT. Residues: CASSPPGREAFF.

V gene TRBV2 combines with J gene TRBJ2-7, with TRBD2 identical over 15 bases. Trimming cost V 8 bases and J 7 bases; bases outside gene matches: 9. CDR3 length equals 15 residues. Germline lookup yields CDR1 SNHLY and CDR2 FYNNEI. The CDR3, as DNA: TGTGCCAGCTTTTTTACGGGACTAGCGGGAGGTGAGCAGTACTTC. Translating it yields CASFFTGLAGGEQYF.

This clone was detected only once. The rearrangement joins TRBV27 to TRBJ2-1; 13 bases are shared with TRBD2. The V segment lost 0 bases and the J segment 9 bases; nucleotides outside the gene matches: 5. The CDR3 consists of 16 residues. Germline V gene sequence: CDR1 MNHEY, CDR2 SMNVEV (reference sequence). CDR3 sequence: CASSLSRTSGSGEQFF. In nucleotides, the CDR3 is TGTGCCAGCAGTTTATCGCGGACTAGCGGGAGTGGTGAGCAGTTCTTC.

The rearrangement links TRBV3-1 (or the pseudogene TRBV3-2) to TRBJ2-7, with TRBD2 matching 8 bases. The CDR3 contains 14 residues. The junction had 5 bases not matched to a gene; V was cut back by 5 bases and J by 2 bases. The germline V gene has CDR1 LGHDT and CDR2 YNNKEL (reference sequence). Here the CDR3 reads CASSIAGRPYEQYF. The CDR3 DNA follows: TGTGCCAGCAGCATAGCGGGAAGACCCTACGAGCAGTACTTC.

CDR3 region: CASSPLASETQYF. The CDR3 DNA is TGTGCCAGCTCACCTCTAGCGTCAGAGACCCAGTACTTC. The chain joins TRBV18 to TRBJ2-5; a weak D match, TRBD2 (6 bases). V shed 3 bases and J shed 4 bases, with 9 bases lying between them. The CDR3 consists of 13 residues. Germline-derived CDR1 and CDR2 are KGHSH and LQKENI.